Listed below are T cell receptor beta chains from one sample, sequenced in a study of cytomegalovirus exposure and HLA in healthy donors. TCRdb's table, derived via immunoSEQ multiplex PCR, lists solely in-frame clones and lacks some. This repertoire shows approximately 110,000 clones, over 70% found once; its top ten account for approximately 8.6%. Input material: PBMCs. Every receptor here comes from a middle-aged woman in good health and CMV-seropositive. Both conserved end residues are part of each CDR3. Each record gives: V gene, D gene, J gene, clone size, CDR3 protein, CDR3 DNA. A D gene is named only where the DNA matches it firmly. Clone sizes are given selectively: once, few, many, or a class where the clone is expanded.

TRBV27	TRBD2	TRBJ2-5	.	CASSPSAGGLVETQYF	TGTGCCAGCAGTCCGTCAGCGGGGGGGCTGGTGGAGACCCAGTACTTC
TRBV11-2	.	TRBJ2-1	few	CASSTSRGPTYEQFF	TGTGCCAGCAGCACTAGTCGAGGTCCTACATATGAGCAGTTCTTC
TRBV6-5	TRBD2	TRBJ2-3	.	CASRMSGRATDTQYF	TGTGCCAGCAGAATGAGCGGGAGAGCCACAGATACGCAGTATTTT
TRBV7-9	.	TRBJ2-2	.	CASSQQGELFF	TGTGCCAGCAGCCAACAGGGGGAGCTGTTTTTT
TRBV7-9	.	TRBJ2-3	.	CASSSKEGRTDTQYF	TGTGCCAGCAGCTCTAAGGAGGGGCGCACAGATACGCAGTATTTT
TRBV28	TRBD1	TRBJ2-7	.	CASSPGQTYEQYF	TGTGCCAGCAGTCCGGGACAGACCTACGAGCAGTACTTC
TRBV27	.	TRBJ1-1	.	CASSLQEYGEAFF	TGTGCCAGCAGTTTGCAGGAATATGGTGAAGCTTTCTTT
TRBV7-2	.	TRBJ2-3	.	CASSLYTDTQYF	TGTGCCAGCAGCCTTTACACAGATACGCAGTATTTT
TRBV18	TRBD2	TRBJ2-7	.	CASSPGVAGTYEQYF	TGTGCCAGCTCACCCGGGGTAGCGGGGACCTACGAGCAGTACTTC
TRBV7-6	.	TRBJ2-7	.	CASSPNVGVYEQYF	TGTGCCAGCAGCCCTAACGTAGGGGTCTACGAGCAGTACTTC
TRBV12-2	.	TRBJ1-5	.	CARHTGFQPQHF	TGTGCAAGACATACAGGGTTTCAGCCCCAGCATTTT
TRBV6-5	TRBD2	TRBJ2-5	few	CASSLAGPQYF	TGTGCCAGCAGTCTAGCGGGACCGCAGTACTTC
TRBV10-3	TRBD1	TRBJ2-1	.	CAISSGGGDQFF	TGTGCCATCAGTTCAGGGGGCGGTGATCAGTTCTTC
TRBV19	.	TRBJ2-5	.	CASSTGTIYQETQYF	TGTGCCAGTAGTACCGGGACAATTTACCAAGAGACCCAGTACTTC
TRBV4-1	.	TRBJ1-1	.	CASSRGDSEAFF	TGCGCCAGCAGCCGAGGGGACTCTGAAGCTTTCTTT
TRBV28	.	TRBJ2-5	.	CASSVLSRYQETQYF	TGTGCCAGCAGCGTACTATCCCGGTACCAAGAGACCCAGTACTTC
TRBV11-3	TRBD1	TRBJ1-2	.	CASSKTGGFGYTF	TGTGCCAGCAGCAAGACAGGGGGCTTTGGCTACACCTTC
TRBV6-1	.	TRBJ2-1	.	CASSDSYNEQFF	TGTGCCAGCAGTGACTCTTACAATGAGCAGTTCTTC
TRBV28	.	TRBJ1-5	.	CASSPNSYSNQPQHF	TGTGCCAGCAGCCCAAACAGCTATAGCAATCAGCCCCAGCATTTT
TRBV6-1	.	TRBJ2-4	.	CASSGGPGNIQYF	TGTGCCAGCAGTGGGGGCCCGGGAAACATTCAGTACTTC
TRBV28	TRBD1	TRBJ1-3	.	CASSLTGSGNTIYF	TGTGCCAGCAGCCTGACAGGGTCAGGAAACACCATATATTTT
TRBV7-9	.	TRBJ1-5	.	CASSRAGAGQPQHF	TGTGCCAGCAGCCGGGCGGGGGCTGGTCAGCCCCAGCATTTT
TRBV27	TRBD2	TRBJ2-7	.	CASSYTLLAGAYEQYF	TGTGCCAGCAGTTACACCCTACTAGCGGGGGCCTACGAGCAGTACTTC
TRBV4-1	TRBD2	TRBJ2-5	.	CASSRLAGGLGETQYF	TGCGCCAGCAGCCGCCTAGCGGGAGGGTTGGGAGAGACCCAGTACTTC